What follows are 20 T cell receptor beta chains derived from one specimen sequenced in a study of radiation and T cells in renal cell carcinoma. Time point specified: blood 2 weeks post-SBRT. Treatment described: 15 Gy SBRT to primary tumor, nephrectomy 4 weeks later. TCRdb's table, derived via immunoSEQ multiplex PCR, lists solely in-frame clones and lacks some. The table lists around 120,000 clones, approximately 78% of them singletons, with over 1.5% in the top ten. This material consisted of blood, taken from a patient whose treatment included radiotherapy and nephrectomy. The receptors were gathered from a woman aged 60-70 years with renal cell carcinoma.

The V gene is TRBV2, the J gene TRBJ1-2; D not certain. Germline V gene data show CDR1 as SNHLY and CDR2 as FYNNEI. V was clipped by 4 bases and J by 7 bases, with 13 bases between them. CDR3 size: 13 residues. The CDR3 loop reads CASSGAGRGGYTF. CDR3 in DNA: TGTGCCAGCAGTGGGGCGGGAAGAGGTGGCTACACCTTC.

The rearrangement links TRBV28 to TRBJ2-1; tentatively, D is TRBD2 (6 bases). Germline loops: CDR1 MDHEN, CDR2 SYDVKM. V dropped 6 bases and J dropped 6 bases, with 18 bases sitting between them. The CDR3 consists of 15 residues. This CDR3 is CASSARLVWGNEQFF. The CDR3 nucleotides are TGTGCCAGCAGCGCTAGACTAGTTTGGGGCAATGAGCAGTTCTTC.

V and J are TRBV2 and TRBJ1-3, with D perhaps TRBD1 (5 bases). The CDR3 spans 15 residues. The germline CDR1 and CDR2 sequences are SNHLY and FYNNEI. V gave up 8 bases and J gave up 0 bases, with 14 bases separating them. In DNA, the CDR3 is TGTGCCAGCTTAGGGGACCCACTCTCTGGAAACACCATATATTTT. It yields the protein CASLGDPLSGNTIYF.

The chain links TRBV18 to TRBJ2-1; tentative D call: TRBD1 (5 bases). The germline V gene encodes CDR1 KGHSH and CDR2 LQKENI. The CDR3 loop spans 15 amino acids. V was clipped by 2 bases and J by 6 bases, with 14 bases between them. CDR3 DNA: TGTGCCAGCTCACCAAGTTCGGCTAGGGGCAATGAGCAGTTCTTC. Amino acids: CASSPSSARGNEQFF.

The chain links TRBV29-1 to TRBJ1-2; D is possibly TRBD1 (5 bases). This CDR3 is built from 14 residues. The V gene lost 2 bases and the J gene lost 8 bases, with 18 bases spanning the gap. Germline CDR1 SQVTM, CDR2 ANQGSEA. CDR3 loop: CSVEFGTVRGGYTF. The CDR3 DNA reads TGCAGCGTTGAATTCGGGACCGTACGAGGGGGCTACACCTTC.

This clone was detected only a few times. V and J are TRBV13 and TRBJ1-2; D is unresolved. Germline CDR1 is PRHDT and CDR2 is FYEKMQ (reference sequence). The V end lost 1 base, the J end lost 5 bases, and 5 bases lay between the germline ends. This CDR3 contains 12 residues. Here the CDR3 reads CASSLEIYGYTF. The CDR3 region has the DNA TGTGCCAGCAGCTTAGAGATTTATGGCTACACCTTC.

Worth noting for this clone: The same CDR3 can be traced to other DNA sequences in this sample. The rearrangement uses TRBV5-1 and TRBJ2-7; 7 bases fit TRBD1. J was trimmed by 2 bases and V by 2 bases; bases with no gene match: 4. The germline V gene encodes CDR1 SGHRS and CDR2 YFSETQ. CDR3 length equals 14 residues. DNA of the CDR3: TGCGCCAGCAGCTTAAGACAGGGTGCCTACGAGCAGTACTTC. Its protein product is CASSLRQGAYEQYF. Drawing the rest from reference TRBV5-1 and TRBJ2-7, the complete variable domain is KAGVTQTPRYLIKTRGQQVTLSCSPISGHRSVSWYQQTPGQGLQFLFEYFSETQRNKGNFPGRFSGRQFSNSRSEMNVSTLELGDSALYLCASSLRQGAYEQYFGPGTRLTVT.

V and J are TRBV4-2 and TRBJ2-7; 8 bases are a match to TRBD1. V lost 0 bases and J lost 2; bases outside the gene matches: 6. The CDR3 loop spans 16 amino acids. Germline-derived CDR1 and CDR2 are LGHNA and YNFKEQ. CDR3 sequence (DNA): TGTGCCAGCAGCCAAGAAACAGGGGGGCGGCCCTACGAGCAGTACTTC. Its protein product is CASSQETGGRPYEQYF.

The chain combines TRBV5-5 with TRBJ1-1; 7 bases are shared with TRBD1. CDR1 SGHKS and CDR2 YYEKEE come from the germline V gene (reference sequence). The CDR3 runs 15 residues. The trim removed 2 bases at V and 4 bases at J, leaving 8 bases unmatched. CDR3 in amino acids: CASSLLGQGGTEAFF. The CDR3 bases are TGTGCCAGCAGCTTATTAGGGCAGGGGGGCACTGAAGCTTTCTTT.

The chain combines TRBV6-5 with TRBJ1-1, with no clear D. The CDR3 is 13 amino acids. Germline CDR1 is MNHEY and CDR2 is SVGAGI. Trimming cost V 6 bases and J 1 base, with 9 bases left between them. CDR3 nucleotide sequence: TGTGCCAGCAGACCCCTCAGGAACACTGAAGCTTTCTTT. It is translated as CASRPLRNTEAFF.

The chain is built from TRBV4-3 and TRBJ2-3; TRBD2 agrees at 7 bases. The V segment lost 5 bases and the J segment 4 bases; nucleotides outside the gene matches: 12. Germline V gene lookup returns CDR1 LGHNA and CDR2 YSLEER. CDR3 length: 16 amino acids. This CDR3 is CASSVQLGEGADTQYF. In DNA, the CDR3 is TGCGCCAGCAGCGTTCAGTTGGGGGAGGGAGCAGATACGCAGTATTTT.

The chain employs TRBV6-1 and TRBJ1-2; 7 bases are shared with TRBD1. The CDR3 is 16 residues long. Germline values: CDR1 MNHNS, CDR2 SASEGT. J gave up 8 bases and V 3 bases, and 15 bases lay outside the gene matches. The CDR3 reads CASSDNRGRYEEGYTF. The DNA of the CDR3 is TGTGCCAGCAGTGACAACAGGGGAAGATATGAAGAGGGCTACACCTTC.

This sequence joins TRBV7-3 and TRBJ1-6; 9 bases match TRBD1. J was trimmed by 7 bases and V by 5 bases; bases with no gene match: 6. This CDR3 has 15 residues. Looked up from germline, CDR1 is SGHTA and CDR2 is FQGTGA. The CDR3 protein is CASSPGDRVNSPLHF. CDR3 nucleotide sequence: TGTGCCAGCAGCCCTGGGGACAGGGTAAATTCACCCCTCCACTTT.

The V and J genes are TRBV7-3 and TRBJ1-1, with D hard to call. CDR1 is SGHTA, CDR2 FQGTGA, per germline. The CDR3 extends over 13 amino acids. The V and J ends lost 2 bases and 3 bases respectively, with 7 bases between them. The CDR3 DNA reads TGTGCCAGCAGCTTAGACTCGGACACTGAAGCTTTCTTT. It translates to CASSLDSDTEAFF.

The chain couples TRBV29-1 to TRBJ1-3; D gene unclear. Germline V gene lookup returns CDR1 SQVTM and CDR2 ANQGSEA. The ends were cut back, 6 bases at V and 1 base at J, with 13 bases in the middle. The CDR3 runs 14 residues. The CDR3 DNA sequence: TGCAGCGTGCGTCCGGTTCTTTCTGGAAACACCATATATTTT. It encodes CSVRPVLSGNTIYF.

The rearrangement joins TRBV16 to TRBJ1-5; D call uncertain. The germline V gene has CDR1 KGHSY and CDR2 FQNENV. V lost 0 bases and J lost 9, with 9 bases in between. The CDR3 is 13 amino acids. CDR3: CASSQSMRGPQHF. CDR3 nucleotide sequence: TGTGCCAGCAGCCAATCGATGAGAGGGCCCCAGCATTTT.

CDR3 in amino acids: CASSEESWSISSYNSPLHF. In nucleotides, the CDR3 is TGTGCCAGCAGTGAAGAAAGTTGGAGTATCAGCTCCTATAATTCACCCCTCCACTTT. The chain links TRBV2 to TRBJ1-6; no definite D call. Looked up from germline, CDR1 is SNHLY and CDR2 is FYNNEI. The CDR3 loop spans 19 amino acids. Trimming took 1 base from V and 0 from J, leaving 16 bases between them.

The genes are TRBV28 and TRBJ2-1, with no clear D. Trimming removed 2 bases from V and 0 bases from J, with 5 bases in between. The CDR3 covers 14 residues. CDR1 is MDHEN and CDR2 is SYDVKM in the germline V gene. In DNA, the CDR3 is TGTGCCAGCAGTTTAGTGAACTCCTACAATGAGCAGTTCTTC. This codes for CASSLVNSYNEQFF.

The V and J genes are TRBV7-9 and TRBJ2-7; D remains ambiguous. The CDR3 has 13 amino acids. The germline CDR1 and CDR2 sequences are SEHNR and FQNEAQ (reference sequence). Trimming stripped 5 bases from V and 1 base from J, with 9 bases between. For the CDR3, the DNA is TGTGCCAGCAGCCCGACGGATTCCTACGAGCAGTACTTC. Amino acids: CASSPTDSYEQYF.

The V call is TRBV11-2, the J call TRBJ1-1, with TRBD1 as a possible D gene (5 bases). Trimming took 5 bases from V and 0 from J, leaving 16 bases between them. This CDR3 comprises 16 residues. CDR1 and CDR2 (germline): SGHAT, FQNNGV. The CDR3 DNA sequence: TGTGCCAGCAGCCCCGACCCAGGGTCGATGAACACTGAAGCTTTCTTT. It encodes CASSPDPGSMNTEAFF.